This is a list of T cell receptor beta chains from one sample in a study of blood T cell repertoires in COVID-19. Sequenced by immunoSEQ multiplex PCR; TCRdb stores in-frame clones only, minus some. This table has about 140,000 clones, less than 80% appearing once. The source material was peripheral blood. The receptors were sampled from a man in his fifties or sixties with acute or convalescent COVID-19. Both conserved end residues are part of each CDR3. D genes are given only for firm matches. Clone size is shown for a subset of rows, as once, few, many or a class of expanded clone.

clone size: .
D gene: TRBD1
J gene: TRBJ2-2
V gene: TRBV24-1
CDR3 protein: CATSDPRQGFDTGELFF
CDR3 DNA: TGTGCCACCAGTGATCCCCGACAGGGGTTCGACACCGGGGAGCTGTTTTTT

clone size: few
D gene: TRBD1
J gene: TRBJ2-2
V gene: TRBV18
CDR3 protein: CASSPGQGHTGELFF
CDR3 DNA: TGTGCCAGCTCACCTGGACAGGGTCACACCGGGGAGCTGTTTTTT

clone size: many
D gene: .
J gene: TRBJ2-5
V gene: TRBV27
CDR3 protein: CASSPGPGLPQETQYF
CDR3 DNA: TGTGCCAGCAGTCCAGGACCGGGACTCCCACAAGAGACCCAGTACTTC

clone size: few
D gene: .
J gene: TRBJ2-7
V gene: TRBV3-1/TRBV3-2
CDR3 protein: CASRVGAEQYF
CDR3 DNA: TGTGCCAGCAGGGTAGGGGCCGAGCAGTACTTC

clone size: .
D gene: .
J gene: TRBJ2-3
V gene: TRBV5-1
CDR3 protein: CASSLRQSTDTQYF
CDR3 DNA: TGCGCCAGCAGCCTGCGACAGAGCACAGATACGCAGTATTTT

clone size: once
D gene: .
J gene: TRBJ2-7
V gene: TRBV28
CDR3 protein: CASRGGAYEQYF
CDR3 DNA: TGTGCCAGCAGAGGGGGAGCCTACGAGCAGTACTTC

clone size: .
D gene: TRBD1
J gene: TRBJ1-1
V gene: TRBV19
CDR3 protein: CASWTGRTEAFF
CDR3 DNA: TGTGCCAGTTGGACAGGGAGGACTGAAGCTTTCTTT

clone size: .
D gene: TRBD2
J gene: TRBJ2-3
V gene: TRBV30
CDR3 protein: CAWSVGRSGRGDTQYF
CDR3 DNA: TGTGCCTGGAGTGTAGGACGAAGCGGGAGGGGGGATACGCAGTATTTT

clone size: .
D gene: TRBD1
J gene: TRBJ2-7
V gene: TRBV5-1
CDR3 protein: CASSPGQEETYEQYF
CDR3 DNA: TGCGCCAGCAGCCCCGGACAGGAAGAAACCTACGAGCAGTACTTC

clone size: few
D gene: TRBD1
J gene: TRBJ1-5
V gene: TRBV28
CDR3 protein: CASQTGGDNQPQHF
CDR3 DNA: TGTGCCAGCCAGACAGGGGGCGACAATCAGCCCCAGCATTTT

clone size: .
D gene: .
J gene: TRBJ1-1
V gene: TRBV5-6
CDR3 protein: CASSLNTEAFF
CDR3 DNA: TGTGCCAGCAGCCTTAACACTGAAGCTTTCTTT

clone size: few
D gene: .
J gene: TRBJ1-1
V gene: TRBV3-1/TRBV3-2
CDR3 protein: CASSQDLSEAFF
CDR3 DNA: TGTGCCAGCAGCCAAGATCTTAGTGAAGCTTTCTTT

clone size: .
D gene: TRBD1
J gene: TRBJ2-7
V gene: TRBV18
CDR3 protein: CASTTGTAASEQYF
CDR3 DNA: TGTGCCAGTACTACCGGGACAGCGGCCTCCGAGCAGTACTTC

clone size: .
D gene: .
J gene: TRBJ1-2
V gene: TRBV7-2
CDR3 protein: CASIPGGTGYGYTF
CDR3 DNA: TGTGCCAGCATCCCCGGGGGGACGGGCTATGGCTACACCTTC

clone size: .
D gene: TRBD1
J gene: TRBJ2-1
V gene: TRBV29-1
CDR3 protein: CSVVRTGGLNEQFF
CDR3 DNA: TGCAGCGTTGTAAGGACAGGGGGCTTGAATGAGCAGTTCTTC

clone size: .
D gene: .
J gene: TRBJ1-2
V gene: TRBV7-9
CDR3 protein: CASSLAIGQYGYTF
CDR3 DNA: TGTGCCAGCAGCTTAGCGATAGGACAGTATGGCTACACCTTC